This T cell receptor (beta chain) was sequenced for a study of CD8 T cells in ankylosing spondylitis. In this sample, this clonotype turned up a few times. Trimming shortened V by 3 bases and J by 1 base, and 9 bases separated the two germline ends. The CDR3 sequence is 14 residues long. Germline loops: CDR1 DFQATT, CDR2 SNEGSKA (reference sequence). Construction of TCR beta libraries was performed using quantitative 5'-RACE with molecular barcodes. One entry per CDR3 protein, called by TCRdb with MiXCR from the 5' RACE reads. This table has around 150,000 distinct CDR3 sequences, about 17% appearing once.

The material sequenced was blood, either unsorted or a sorted T cell fraction (not recorded which). The TCR comes from a male donor with ankylosing spondylitis or in good health (not recorded which). The gene calls are TRBV20-1 and TRBJ2-2, with D unresolved. CDR3: CSARGRGNTGELFF. The CDR3 DNA follows: TGCAGTGCTAGGGGCAGAGGGAACACCGGGGAGCTGTTTTTT.